What follows describes a single T cell receptor beta chain. This record belongs to a study of glioma-infiltrating T cells after dendritic cell vaccination. J gave up 6 bases and V 8 bases, and 11 bases lay outside the gene matches. Germline V gives CDR1 LNHNV, CDR2 YYDKDF (reference sequence). This CDR3 comprises 14 residues. The immunoSEQ assay amplified TCRB CDR3 from up to 2 ug DNA. Clones were sequenced by immunoSEQ multiplex PCR, and TCRdb holds only the in-frame ones, with some missing. The repertoire consists of about 87,000 clones, with 83% occurring once and the leading ten covering roughly 6.8%. The time point was: after dendritic cell vaccination, including at tumor progression/relapse.

The chain recombines TRBV15 with TRBJ2-7, with TRBD2 matching 9 bases. The source was blood, collected after dendritic cell vaccination. The clonotype originates from a human donor with glioblastoma. The CDR3 loop is CATRALAGIGEQYF. The CDR3 DNA is TGTGCCACCCGCGCCCTAGCGGGGATCGGCGAGCAGTACTTC.